This T cell receptor beta chain was sequenced in a study of regulatory T cells in long-lasting Graves disease. Study summary: The term persistent Graves' disease signified upward of 5 years on antithyroid drugs with positive TSH receptor antibodies. Study-wide findings and caveats: Peripheral blood alone, not thyroid tissue, underwent study. Persistent Graves' cases showed lower TCR diversity than newly diagnosed cases.

Time point indicated: persistent/refractory GD, antithyroid drugs over 5 years with positive TRAb. RNA isolated from PBMCs was used to make the TCR library. Criteria from the American Thyroid Association guidelines were applied to diagnose Graves' disease. iRepertoire HTBI primers and Arm-PCR of CDR3 regions built TCR beta libraries. In TCRdb, the multiplex PCR reads were re-called with MiXCR into one record per CDR3 protein. The sample lists around 460,000 distinct CDR3 sequences, 20% to 25% occurring once. The V end lost 1 base, the J end lost 2 bases, and 9 bases lay between the germline ends. CDR3 length equals 15 residues. Germline V gives CDR1 SGDLS, CDR2 YYNGEE. This clonotype was detected a few times. The antigen is undetermined.

The V and J genes are TRBV9 and TRBJ2-2; D ambiguous. The specimen was peripheral blood mononuclear cells (PBMCs), collected when the disease was refractory, from a patient treated with antithyroid drugs. This receptor was identified in a female donor with Graves disease. The CDR3 nucleotides are TGTGCCAGCAGCGTAACGGGCGTCAACACCGGGGAGCTGTTTTTT. As protein: CASSVTGVNTGELFF.